These T cell receptor beta chains were read from a single sample in a study of regulatory T cells in long-lasting Graves disease. TCRdb re-derived calls from the multiplex PCR reads in MiXCR, one entry per CDR3 protein. Here the sample spans about 220,000 distinct CDR3 sequences, roughly 19% being singletons. These data were also filed under a second study, of T cells in Graves' hyperthyroidism and ophthalmopathy.

The specimen comprised peripheral blood mononuclear cells (PBMCs), sampled at new diagnosis, from a patient treated with antithyroid drugs. The source is a young woman with Graves disease. CDR3s include the opening cysteine and the closing phenylalanine or tryptophan. The order of the fields is J gene, clone size, D gene, V gene, CDR3 DNA, CDR3 protein. D genes are given only for firm matches. The size entry is marked missing in some rows and otherwise reads once, few, many or a size class.

j_gene: TRBJ2-1
abundance: many
d_gene: -
v_gene: TRBV5-5
CDR3nt: TGTGCCAGCAGCCCTCAGGGGAGCTCCTACAATGAGCAGTTCTTC
CDR3aa: CASSPQGSSYNEQFF

j_gene: TRBJ1-1
abundance: many
d_gene: TRBD1
v_gene: TRBV6-2/TRBV6-3
CDR3nt: TGTGCCAGCAGTGAGACCAGGGGGCTTGTGGGGGCTTTCTTT
CDR3aa: CASSETRGLVGAFF

j_gene: TRBJ2-7
abundance: many
d_gene: TRBD1
v_gene: TRBV27
CDR3nt: TGTGCCAGCAGTTTCGCCCTTTCCGGACAGGGATCCTACGAGCAGTACTTC
CDR3aa: CASSFALSGQGSYEQYF

j_gene: TRBJ1-1
abundance: many
d_gene: -
v_gene: TRBV5-1
CDR3nt: TGTGCCAGCAGCTTGGCCAAGGGGTCCACTGAAGCTTTCTTT
CDR3aa: CASSLAKGSTEAFF

j_gene: TRBJ1-5
abundance: many
d_gene: -
v_gene: TRBV27
CDR3nt: TGTGCCAGCAGTCAACAGGGTGAGAAATATCAGCCCCAGCATTTT
CDR3aa: CASSQQGEKYQPQHF

j_gene: TRBJ2-4
abundance: many
d_gene: TRBD1
v_gene: TRBV28
CDR3nt: TGTGCCAGCAGCATAGGACAGGGGACCAAAAACATTCAGTACTTC
CDR3aa: CASSIGQGTKNIQYF

j_gene: TRBJ2-5
abundance: many
d_gene: TRBD1
v_gene: TRBV27
CDR3nt: TGTGCCAGCCCATTAGTGACAGGGGAGGAGACCCAGTACTTC
CDR3aa: CASPLVTGEETQYF

j_gene: TRBJ1-4
abundance: many
d_gene: -
v_gene: TRBV6-5
CDR3nt: TGTGCCAGCAGTTACTCGGACAGCCCTAATGAAAAACTGTTTTTT
CDR3aa: CASSYSDSPNEKLFF

j_gene: TRBJ2-3
abundance: many
d_gene: TRBD2
v_gene: TRBV7-2
CDR3nt: TGTGCCAGCAGCCCCTCAGCGGGAGTTCAGTATTTT
CDR3aa: CASSPSAGVQYF

j_gene: TRBJ1-4
abundance: many
d_gene: -
v_gene: TRBV28
CDR3nt: TGTGCCAGCAGTTTAGCTCAGGGGTTTAATGAAAAACTGTTTTTT
CDR3aa: CASSLAQGFNEKLFF

j_gene: TRBJ2-1
abundance: many
d_gene: TRBD2
v_gene: TRBV30
CDR3nt: TGTGCCTGGAGTAGCGGGACCCACCTGCTGGTCGATGAGCAGTTCTTC
CDR3aa: CAWSSGTHLLVDEQFF

j_gene: TRBJ1-3
abundance: many
d_gene: -
v_gene: TRBV6-2/TRBV6-3
CDR3nt: TGTGCCAGCAGTGAAGATCCGTTTGGGGCTGGAAACACCATATATTTT
CDR3aa: CASSEDPFGAGNTIYF

j_gene: TRBJ2-3
abundance: many
d_gene: -
v_gene: TRBV7-2
CDR3nt: TGTGCCAGCAGCTTAAGCGGCCCGAGCACAGATACGCAGTATTTT
CDR3aa: CASSLSGPSTDTQYF

j_gene: TRBJ1-1
abundance: few
d_gene: -
v_gene: TRBV3-1
CDR3nt: TGTGCCAGCAGCCAAGTGGGGGTATTGAACACTGAAGCTTTCTTT
CDR3aa: CASSQVGVLNTEAFF

j_gene: TRBJ1-1
abundance: many
d_gene: TRBD1
v_gene: TRBV18
CDR3nt: TGTGCCAGCTCACCGGACAGGGCTGGAGCTTTCTTT
CDR3aa: CASSPDRAGAFF

j_gene: TRBJ2-3
abundance: -
d_gene: TRBD2
v_gene: TRBV3-1
CDR3nt: TGTGCCAGCAGCTTTACTAGCGGGGGGGCGTCAGATACGCAGTATTTT
CDR3aa: CASSFTSGGASDTQYF

j_gene: TRBJ2-2
abundance: many
d_gene: -
v_gene: TRBV19
CDR3nt: TGTGCCAGTAGTATACGCAGGGAGGCAAACGGGGAGCTGTTTTTT
CDR3aa: CASSIRREANGELFF

j_gene: TRBJ2-1
abundance: -
d_gene: -
v_gene: TRBV7-9
CDR3nt: TGTGCCAGCAGGCCCGGGGCCAATGAGCAGTTCTTC
CDR3aa: CASRPGANEQFF

j_gene: TRBJ1-4
abundance: few
d_gene: -
v_gene: TRBV30
CDR3nt: TGTGCCTGGAGTGTACAAGTGGAAAAACTGTTTTTT
CDR3aa: CAWSVQVEKLFF

j_gene: TRBJ2-3
abundance: few
d_gene: -
v_gene: TRBV29-1
CDR3nt: TGCAGCGTTGTAGGGGGAGCGACAGATACGCAGTATTTT
CDR3aa: CSVVGGATDTQYF

j_gene: TRBJ2-1
abundance: many
d_gene: -
v_gene: TRBV5-1
CDR3nt: TGCGCCAGCAGCTTGGGGGGGGATGAGCAGTTCTTC
CDR3aa: CASSLGGDEQFF

j_gene: TRBJ2-7
abundance: many
d_gene: -
v_gene: TRBV12-3/TRBV12-4
CDR3nt: TGTGCCAGCAGTTTTGGGGAGTGGGGGCTTTCGAACTCAACCTACGAGCAGTACTTC
CDR3aa: CASSFGEWGLSNSTYEQYF

j_gene: TRBJ2-2
abundance: many
d_gene: -
v_gene: TRBV9
CDR3nt: TGTGCCAGCAGCGTGGGAACGCCGGGCACCGGGGAGCTGTTTTTT
CDR3aa: CASSVGTPGTGELFF

j_gene: TRBJ2-7
abundance: few
d_gene: -
v_gene: TRBV7-8
CDR3nt: TGTGCCAGCAGCTTAGCCGGAGTCCGGGGCGAGCAGTACTTC
CDR3aa: CASSLAGVRGEQYF

j_gene: TRBJ1-2
abundance: many
d_gene: TRBD1
v_gene: TRBV2
CDR3nt: TGTGCCAGCAGCGCGACAGGGGAGGGAGGTGGCTACACCTTC
CDR3aa: CASSATGEGGGYTF

j_gene: TRBJ1-1
abundance: many
d_gene: -
v_gene: TRBV27
CDR3nt: TGTGCCAGCCTCCAAGGGGCTGAAGCTTTCTTT
CDR3aa: CASLQGAEAFF

j_gene: TRBJ1-1
abundance: many
d_gene: TRBD1
v_gene: TRBV27
CDR3nt: TGTGCCAGCAGTTTATCGCTGGGACAGGGTTTCACTGAAGCTTTCTTT
CDR3aa: CASSLSLGQGFTEAFF

j_gene: TRBJ1-3
abundance: few
d_gene: TRBD1
v_gene: TRBV15
CDR3nt: TGTGCCACCAGCAGCGGACAGGCTATGGGAAACACCATATATTTT
CDR3aa: CATSSGQAMGNTIYF

j_gene: TRBJ2-1
abundance: many
d_gene: -
v_gene: TRBV27
CDR3nt: TGTGCCAGCAGCCGACAGAAGACCAATGAGCAGTTCTTC
CDR3aa: CASSRQKTNEQFF

j_gene: TRBJ2-3
abundance: many
d_gene: -
v_gene: TRBV7-9
CDR3nt: TGTGCCAGCAGCTTAGGGGCAAGCACAGATACGCAGTATTTT
CDR3aa: CASSLGASTDTQYF

j_gene: TRBJ2-3
abundance: -
d_gene: TRBD2
v_gene: TRBV6-2/TRBV6-3
CDR3nt: TGTGCCAGCAGGGCTGGCGGGAGAGGGGATACGCAGTGTTTT
CDR3aa: CASRAGGRGDTQCF

j_gene: TRBJ1-5
abundance: -
d_gene: TRBD1
v_gene: TRBV20-1
CDR3nt: TGCAGTGCTAGGGGGACAGGGAATCAGCCCCAGCATTTT
CDR3aa: CSARGTGNQPQHF

j_gene: TRBJ2-7
abundance: many
d_gene: -
v_gene: TRBV20-1
CDR3nt: TGCAGTGCGCCCCGGGGCCCCTACGAGCAGTACTTC
CDR3aa: CSAPRGPYEQYF

j_gene: TRBJ2-7
abundance: many
d_gene: -
v_gene: TRBV27
CDR3nt: TGTGCCAGCAGTTTGACGGGAAGGGAACGCCACGAGCAGTACTTC
CDR3aa: CASSLTGRERHEQYF

j_gene: TRBJ1-6
abundance: many
d_gene: TRBD1
v_gene: TRBV7-2
CDR3nt: TGTGCCAGCAGCTTAGGCAGGGGGGAGCTTAATTCACCCCTCCACTTT
CDR3aa: CASSLGRGELNSPLHF

j_gene: TRBJ1-2
abundance: many
d_gene: -
v_gene: TRBV12-3/TRBV12-4
CDR3nt: TGTGCCAGCAGCATGCGGGTTGGCTACACCTTC
CDR3aa: CASSMRVGYTF

j_gene: TRBJ1-2
abundance: -
d_gene: TRBD1
v_gene: TRBV27
CDR3nt: TGTGCCAGCAGTTTAGGTGGGACAGGGTACCCTAACTATGGCTACACCTTC
CDR3aa: CASSLGGTGYPNYGYTF

j_gene: TRBJ1-1
abundance: -
d_gene: TRBD1
v_gene: TRBV27
CDR3nt: TGTGCCAGCAGTTGGACAGGGAGGGACACTGAAGCTTTCTTT
CDR3aa: CASSWTGRDTEAFF

j_gene: TRBJ1-1
abundance: -
d_gene: -
v_gene: TRBV10-3
CDR3nt: TGTGCCATCAGTGATCTCGGGAGGGACCCCTTGAACACTGAAGCTTTCTTT
CDR3aa: CAISDLGRDPLNTEAFF

j_gene: TRBJ1-6
abundance: many
d_gene: -
v_gene: TRBV2
CDR3nt: TGTGCCAGCAGAGGTCTGGGTCAAGGTAATTCACCCCTCCACTTT
CDR3aa: CASRGLGQGNSPLHF

j_gene: TRBJ2-1
abundance: many
d_gene: TRBD1
v_gene: TRBV28
CDR3nt: TGTGCCAGCAGTTTCCCGGGACAGGGGGGGAATGAGCAGTTCTTC
CDR3aa: CASSFPGQGGNEQFF

j_gene: TRBJ1-3
abundance: many
d_gene: -
v_gene: TRBV7-9
CDR3nt: TGTGCCAGCAGCCTTGACAGCTTTTCTGGAAACACCATATATTTT
CDR3aa: CASSLDSFSGNTIYF

j_gene: TRBJ1-1
abundance: -
d_gene: -
v_gene: TRBV27
CDR3nt: TGTGCCAGCAGTTCTCATAGGGGGAACACTGAAGCTTTCTTT
CDR3aa: CASSSHRGNTEAFF